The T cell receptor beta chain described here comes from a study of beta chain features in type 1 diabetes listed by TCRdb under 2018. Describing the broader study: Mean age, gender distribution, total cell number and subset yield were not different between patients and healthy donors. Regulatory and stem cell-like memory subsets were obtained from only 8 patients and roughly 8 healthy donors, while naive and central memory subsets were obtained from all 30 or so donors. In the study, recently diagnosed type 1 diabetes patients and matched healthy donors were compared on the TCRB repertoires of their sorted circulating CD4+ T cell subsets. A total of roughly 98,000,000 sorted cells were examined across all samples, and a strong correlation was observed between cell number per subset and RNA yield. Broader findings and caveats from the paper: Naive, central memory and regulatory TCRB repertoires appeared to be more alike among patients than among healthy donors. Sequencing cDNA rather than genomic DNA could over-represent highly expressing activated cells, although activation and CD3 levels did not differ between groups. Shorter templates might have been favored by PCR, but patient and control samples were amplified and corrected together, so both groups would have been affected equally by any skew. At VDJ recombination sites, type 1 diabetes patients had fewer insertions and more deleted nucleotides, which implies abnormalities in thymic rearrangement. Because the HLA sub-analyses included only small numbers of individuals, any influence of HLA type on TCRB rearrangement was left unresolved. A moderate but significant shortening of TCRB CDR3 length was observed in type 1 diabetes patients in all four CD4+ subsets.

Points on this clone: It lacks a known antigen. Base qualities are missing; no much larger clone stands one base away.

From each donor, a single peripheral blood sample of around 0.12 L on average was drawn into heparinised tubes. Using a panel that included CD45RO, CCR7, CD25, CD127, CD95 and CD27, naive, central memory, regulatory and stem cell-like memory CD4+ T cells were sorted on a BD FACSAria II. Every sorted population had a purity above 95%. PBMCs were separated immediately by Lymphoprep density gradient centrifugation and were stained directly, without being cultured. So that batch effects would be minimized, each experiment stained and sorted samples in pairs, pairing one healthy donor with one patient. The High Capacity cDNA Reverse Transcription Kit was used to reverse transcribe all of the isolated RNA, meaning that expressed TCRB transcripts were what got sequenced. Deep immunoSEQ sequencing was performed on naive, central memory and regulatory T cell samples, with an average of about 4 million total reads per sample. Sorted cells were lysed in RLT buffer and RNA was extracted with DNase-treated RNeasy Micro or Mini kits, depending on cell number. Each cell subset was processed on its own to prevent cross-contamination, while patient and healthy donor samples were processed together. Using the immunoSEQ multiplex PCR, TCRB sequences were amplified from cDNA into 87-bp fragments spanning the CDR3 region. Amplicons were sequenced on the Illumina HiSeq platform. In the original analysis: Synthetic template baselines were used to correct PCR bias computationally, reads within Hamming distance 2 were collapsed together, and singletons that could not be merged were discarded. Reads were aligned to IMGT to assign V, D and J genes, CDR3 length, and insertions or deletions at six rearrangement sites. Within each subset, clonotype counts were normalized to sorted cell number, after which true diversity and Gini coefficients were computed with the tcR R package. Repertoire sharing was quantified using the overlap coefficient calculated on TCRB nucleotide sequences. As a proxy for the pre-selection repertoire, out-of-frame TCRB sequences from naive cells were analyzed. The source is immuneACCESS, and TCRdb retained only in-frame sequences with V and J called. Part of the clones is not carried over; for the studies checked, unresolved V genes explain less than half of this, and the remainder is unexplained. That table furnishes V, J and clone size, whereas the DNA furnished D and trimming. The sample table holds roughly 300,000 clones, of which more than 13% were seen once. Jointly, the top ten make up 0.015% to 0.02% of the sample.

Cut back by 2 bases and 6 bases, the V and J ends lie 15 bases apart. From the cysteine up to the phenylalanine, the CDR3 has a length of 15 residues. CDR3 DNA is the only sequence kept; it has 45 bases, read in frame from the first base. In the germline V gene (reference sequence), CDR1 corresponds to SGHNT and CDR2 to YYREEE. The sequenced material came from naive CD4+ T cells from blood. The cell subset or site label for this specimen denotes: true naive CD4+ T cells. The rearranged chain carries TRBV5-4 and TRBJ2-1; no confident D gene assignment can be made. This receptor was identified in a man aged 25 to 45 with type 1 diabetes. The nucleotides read TGTGCCAGCAGCTTAGAAGCGTCGCTTGCCAATGAGCAGTTCTTC. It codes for CASSLEASLANEQFF.